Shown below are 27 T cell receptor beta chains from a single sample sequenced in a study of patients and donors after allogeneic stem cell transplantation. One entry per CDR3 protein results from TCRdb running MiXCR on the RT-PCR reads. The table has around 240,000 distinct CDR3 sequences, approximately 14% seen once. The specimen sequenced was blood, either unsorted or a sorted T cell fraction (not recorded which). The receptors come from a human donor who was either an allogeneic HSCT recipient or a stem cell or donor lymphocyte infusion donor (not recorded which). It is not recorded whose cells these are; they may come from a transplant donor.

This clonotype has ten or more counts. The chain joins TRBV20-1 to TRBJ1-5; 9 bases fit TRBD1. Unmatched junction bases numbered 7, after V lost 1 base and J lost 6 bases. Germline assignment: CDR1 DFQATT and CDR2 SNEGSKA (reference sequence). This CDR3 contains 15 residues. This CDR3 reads CSARGGTGSSQPQHF. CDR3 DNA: TGCAGTGCTAGAGGGGGGACAGGGTCAAGTCAGCCCCAGCATTTT.

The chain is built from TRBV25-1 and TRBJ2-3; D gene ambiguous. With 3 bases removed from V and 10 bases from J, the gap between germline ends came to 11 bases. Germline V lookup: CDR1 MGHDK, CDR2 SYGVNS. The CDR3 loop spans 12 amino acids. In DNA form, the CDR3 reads TGTGCCAGCAGTGAGATCCAGACCCCGCAGTATTTT. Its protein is CASSEIQTPQYF.

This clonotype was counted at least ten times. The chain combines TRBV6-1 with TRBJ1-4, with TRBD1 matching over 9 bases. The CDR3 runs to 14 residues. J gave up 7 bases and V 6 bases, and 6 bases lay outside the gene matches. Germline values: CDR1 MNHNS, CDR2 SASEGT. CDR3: CASRPTGGFEKLFF. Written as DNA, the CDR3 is TGTGCCAGCAGACCTACAGGGGGCTTTGAAAAACTGTTTTTT.

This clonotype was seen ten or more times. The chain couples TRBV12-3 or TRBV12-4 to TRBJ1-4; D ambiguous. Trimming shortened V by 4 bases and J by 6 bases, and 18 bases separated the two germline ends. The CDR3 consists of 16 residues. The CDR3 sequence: CASSSRSVNGDEKLFF. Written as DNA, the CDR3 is TGTGCCAGCAGTTCCAGATCCGTCAACGGGGATGAAAAACTGTTTTTT.

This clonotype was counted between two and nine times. CDR3 amino acids: CASSGLLRSGVSKYNEQFF. Written as DNA, the CDR3 is TGTGCCAGCAGTGGTTTGTTACGTAGCGGGGTCTCGAAGTACAATGAGCAGTTCTTC. The V gene is TRBV12-3 or TRBV12-4, the J gene TRBJ2-1; 8 bases align to TRBD2. With 5 bases clipped from V and 4 bases from J, the junction kept 19 bases outside the gene matches. The CDR3 contains 19 residues.

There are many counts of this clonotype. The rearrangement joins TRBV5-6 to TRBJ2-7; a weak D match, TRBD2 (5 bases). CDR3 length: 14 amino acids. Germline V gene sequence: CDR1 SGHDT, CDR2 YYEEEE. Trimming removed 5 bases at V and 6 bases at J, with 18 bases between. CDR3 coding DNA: TGTGCCAGCAGTTTCCCCGGACTCGCGAGCGAGCAGTACTTC. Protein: CASSFPGLASEQYF. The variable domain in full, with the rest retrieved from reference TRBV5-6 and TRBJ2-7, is DAGVTQSPTHLIKTRGQQVTLRCSPKSGHDTVSWYQQALGQGPQFIFQYYEEEERQRGNFPDRFSGHQFPNYSSELNVNALLLGDSALYLCASSFPGLASEQYFGPGTRLTVT.

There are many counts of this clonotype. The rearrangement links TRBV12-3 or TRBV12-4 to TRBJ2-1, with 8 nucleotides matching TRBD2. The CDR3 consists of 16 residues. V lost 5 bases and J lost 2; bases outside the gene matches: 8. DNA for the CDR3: TGTGCCAGCAGTCGTAATAGCGGGATAGCCTACAATGAGCAGTTCTTC. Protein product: CASSRNSGIAYNEQFF.

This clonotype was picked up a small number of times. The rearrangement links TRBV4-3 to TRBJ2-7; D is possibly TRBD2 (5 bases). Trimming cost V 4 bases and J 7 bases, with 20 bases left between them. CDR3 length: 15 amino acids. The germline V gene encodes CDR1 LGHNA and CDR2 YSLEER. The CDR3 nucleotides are TGCGCCAGCAGCCCCTGGTCGAGGGTGGAGGAGGAGCAGTACTTC. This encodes CASSPWSRVEEEQYF.

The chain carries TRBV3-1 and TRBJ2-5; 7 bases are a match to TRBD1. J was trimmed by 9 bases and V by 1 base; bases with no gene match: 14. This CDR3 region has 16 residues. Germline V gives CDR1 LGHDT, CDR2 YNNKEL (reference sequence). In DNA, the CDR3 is TGTGCCAGCAGCCAAGGAATCGACAGGGCCAAGAGACCCCAGTACTTC. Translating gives CASSQGIDRAKRPQYF.

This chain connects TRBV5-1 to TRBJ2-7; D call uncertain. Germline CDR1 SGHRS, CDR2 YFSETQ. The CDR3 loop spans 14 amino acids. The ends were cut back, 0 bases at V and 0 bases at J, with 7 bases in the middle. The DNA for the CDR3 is TGCGCCAGCAGCTTGGCGGATTACTCCTACGAGCAGTACTTC. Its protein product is CASSLADYSYEQYF. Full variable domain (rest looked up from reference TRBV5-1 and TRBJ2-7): KAGVTQTPRYLIKTRGQQVTLSCSPISGHRSVSWYQQTPGQGLQFLFEYFSETQRNKGNFPGRFSGRQFSNSRSEMNVSTLELGDSALYLCASSLADYSYEQYFGPGTRLTVT.

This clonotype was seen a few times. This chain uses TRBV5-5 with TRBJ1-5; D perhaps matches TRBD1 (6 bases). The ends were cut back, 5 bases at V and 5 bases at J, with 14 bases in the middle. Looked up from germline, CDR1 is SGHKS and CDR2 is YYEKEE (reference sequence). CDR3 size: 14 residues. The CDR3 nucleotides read TGTGCCAGCAGATGGGGGGCAGTCGATCAGCCCCAGCATTTT. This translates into CASRWGAVDQPQHF.

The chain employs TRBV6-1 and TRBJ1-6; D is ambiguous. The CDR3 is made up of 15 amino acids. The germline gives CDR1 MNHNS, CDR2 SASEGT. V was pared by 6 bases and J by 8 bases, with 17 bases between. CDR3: CASSRDTDYDSPLHF. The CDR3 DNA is TGTGCCAGCAGCCGAGACACCGATTATGATTCACCCCTCCACTTT.

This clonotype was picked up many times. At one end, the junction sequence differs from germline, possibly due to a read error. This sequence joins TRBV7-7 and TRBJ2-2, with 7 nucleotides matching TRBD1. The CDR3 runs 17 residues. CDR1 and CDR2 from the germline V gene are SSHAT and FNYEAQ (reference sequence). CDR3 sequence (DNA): TGTGCTAGCATGCTCTTTTCTAGGGGGCCGGGAACCGGGGAGCTGTTTTTT. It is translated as CASMLFSRGPGTGELFF.

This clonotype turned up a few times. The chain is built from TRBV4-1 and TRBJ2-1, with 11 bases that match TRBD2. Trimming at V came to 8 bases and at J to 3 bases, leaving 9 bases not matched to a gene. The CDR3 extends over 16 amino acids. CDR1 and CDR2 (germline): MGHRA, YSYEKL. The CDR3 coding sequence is TGCGCCAGCCTCAACTTCGGGACTAGCGGCTACAATGAGCAGTTCTTC. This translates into CASLNFGTSGYNEQFF.

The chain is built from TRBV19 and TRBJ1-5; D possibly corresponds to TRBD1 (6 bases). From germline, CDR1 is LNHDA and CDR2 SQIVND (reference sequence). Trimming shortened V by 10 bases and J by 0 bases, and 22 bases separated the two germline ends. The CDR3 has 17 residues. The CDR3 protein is CATQDSPSRYSNQPQHF. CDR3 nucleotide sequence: TGTGCCACCCAGGACAGTCCGTCGCGCTATAGCAATCAGCCCCAGCATTTT.

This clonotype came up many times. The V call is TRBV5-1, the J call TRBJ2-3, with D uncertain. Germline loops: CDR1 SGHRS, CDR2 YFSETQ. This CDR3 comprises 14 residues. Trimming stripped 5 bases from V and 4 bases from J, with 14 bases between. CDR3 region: CASRPLADPDTQYF. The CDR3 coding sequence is TGCGCCAGCAGGCCCCTTGCGGACCCAGATACGCAGTATTTT.

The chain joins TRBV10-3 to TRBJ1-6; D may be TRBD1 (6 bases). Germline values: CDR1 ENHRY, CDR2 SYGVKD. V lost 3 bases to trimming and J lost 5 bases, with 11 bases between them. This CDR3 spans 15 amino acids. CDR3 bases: TGTGCCATCAGTGACTCCACAGGGAATAATTCACCCCTCCACTTT. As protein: CAISDSTGNNSPLHF.

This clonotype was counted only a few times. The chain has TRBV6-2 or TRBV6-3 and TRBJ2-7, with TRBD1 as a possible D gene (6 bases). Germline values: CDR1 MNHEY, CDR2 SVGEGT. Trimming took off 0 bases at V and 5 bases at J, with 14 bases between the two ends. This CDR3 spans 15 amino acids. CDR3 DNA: TGTGCCAGCAGTTACTCTCCCGAGACAGGACACGAGCAGTACTTC. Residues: CASSYSPETGHEQYF.

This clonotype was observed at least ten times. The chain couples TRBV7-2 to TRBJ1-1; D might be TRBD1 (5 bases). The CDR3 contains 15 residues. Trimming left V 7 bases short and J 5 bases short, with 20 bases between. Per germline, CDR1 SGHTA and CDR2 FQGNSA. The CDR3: CASNGGGSRLTEAFF. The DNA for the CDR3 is TGTGCCAGCAATGGGGGGGGATCGAGGTTGACTGAAGCTTTCTTT.

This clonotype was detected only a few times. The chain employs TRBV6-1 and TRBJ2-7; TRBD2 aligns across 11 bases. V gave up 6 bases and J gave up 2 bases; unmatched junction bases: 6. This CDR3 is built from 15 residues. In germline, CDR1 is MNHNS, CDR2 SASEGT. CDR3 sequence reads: CASSPDSGGAYEQYF. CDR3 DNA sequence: TGTGCCAGCAGCCCTGATAGCGGGGGGGCCTACGAGCAGTACTTC.

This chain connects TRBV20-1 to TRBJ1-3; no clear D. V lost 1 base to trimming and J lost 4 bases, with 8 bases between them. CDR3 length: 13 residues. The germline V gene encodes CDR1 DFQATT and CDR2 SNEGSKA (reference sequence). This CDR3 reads CSARGGGGNTIYF. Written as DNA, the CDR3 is TGCAGTGCTAGAGGCGGCGGGGGAAACACCATATATTTT.

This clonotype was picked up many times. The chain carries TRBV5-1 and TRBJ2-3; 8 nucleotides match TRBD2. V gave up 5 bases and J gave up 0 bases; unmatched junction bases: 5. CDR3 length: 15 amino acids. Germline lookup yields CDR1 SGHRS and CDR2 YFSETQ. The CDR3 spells CASRVSGSSTDTQYF. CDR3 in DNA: TGCGCCAGCAGAGTAAGCGGGAGCAGCACAGATACGCAGTATTTT.

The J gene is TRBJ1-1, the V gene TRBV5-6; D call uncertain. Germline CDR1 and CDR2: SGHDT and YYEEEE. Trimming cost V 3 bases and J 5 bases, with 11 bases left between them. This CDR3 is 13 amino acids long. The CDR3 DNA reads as TGTGCCAGCAGCTCCCGCTTAGCTACTGAAGCTTTCTTT. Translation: CASSSRLATEAFF.

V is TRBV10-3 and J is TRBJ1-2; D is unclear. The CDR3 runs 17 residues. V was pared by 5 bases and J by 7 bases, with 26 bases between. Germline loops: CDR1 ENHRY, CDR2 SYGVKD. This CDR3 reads CAISPSGGPPGGVGYTF. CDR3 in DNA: TGTGCCATCAGTCCCTCCGGAGGACCCCCCGGAGGTGTTGGCTACACCTTC.

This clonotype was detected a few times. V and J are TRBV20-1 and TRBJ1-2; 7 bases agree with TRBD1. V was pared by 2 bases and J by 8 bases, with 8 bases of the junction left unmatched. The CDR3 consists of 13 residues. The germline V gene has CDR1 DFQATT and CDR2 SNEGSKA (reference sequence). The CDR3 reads CSARTRQGQGYTF. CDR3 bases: TGCAGTGCTAGAACCCGACAGGGCCAGGGCTACACCTTC.

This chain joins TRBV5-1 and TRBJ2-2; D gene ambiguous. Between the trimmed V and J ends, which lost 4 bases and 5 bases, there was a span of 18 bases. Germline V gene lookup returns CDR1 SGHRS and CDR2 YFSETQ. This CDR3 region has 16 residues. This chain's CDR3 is CASSLLPVGKTGELFF. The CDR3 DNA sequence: TGCGCCAGCAGCCTTCTTCCGGTGGGAAAAACCGGGGAGCTGTTTTTT.

The CDR3 nucleotides are TGTGCCAGCTCACCTCCACAGTTAGCGGCCAAAAACATTCAGTACTTC. Its protein is CASSPPQLAAKNIQYF. V gene TRBV18 combines with J gene TRBJ2-4, with a possible D match to TRBD2 (5 bases). The germline V gene encodes CDR1 KGHSH and CDR2 LQKENI. The V gene lost 3 bases and the J gene lost 1 base, with 13 bases spanning the gap. This CDR3 contains 16 residues.